The source of this TCR beta chain is a study of T cell repertoires in cytomegalovirus infection. For the study at large: Peptides in the study included HLA-C-restricted and HLA-B-restricted CMV epitopes.

Findings of the study overall: The ex vivo response was dominated by HLA-C-restricted CMV-specific TCR beta clonotypes. Summed public TCR beta family frequency identified CMV carriers bearing the relevant HLA.

This clonotype was seen only a few times. The antigen is undetermined. There are 16 residues in the CDR3. V shed 1 base, J shed 7 bases, and the junction held 12 bases outside the gene matches. CDR1 is SGHTA, CDR2 FQGNSA, per germline. TCRdb reprocessed the reads via MiXCR and lists one record per CDR3 protein. The sample holds some 500,000 distinct CDR3 sequences, 40% seen once. The sequence was obtained from a human donor in good health (CMV status not recorded). Some clones in this sample may be carry-over from other donors' samples. Sequenced here: cultured PBMCs, sampled from culture after CMV antigen stimulation. The chain couples TRBV7-2 to TRBJ2-7; 8 bases map to TRBD2. Written as DNA, the CDR3 is TGTGCCAGCAGCTTAGATAGTAGCGGGACCGCGGGGGAGCAGTACTTC. This sequence encodes CASSLDSSGTAGEQYF.